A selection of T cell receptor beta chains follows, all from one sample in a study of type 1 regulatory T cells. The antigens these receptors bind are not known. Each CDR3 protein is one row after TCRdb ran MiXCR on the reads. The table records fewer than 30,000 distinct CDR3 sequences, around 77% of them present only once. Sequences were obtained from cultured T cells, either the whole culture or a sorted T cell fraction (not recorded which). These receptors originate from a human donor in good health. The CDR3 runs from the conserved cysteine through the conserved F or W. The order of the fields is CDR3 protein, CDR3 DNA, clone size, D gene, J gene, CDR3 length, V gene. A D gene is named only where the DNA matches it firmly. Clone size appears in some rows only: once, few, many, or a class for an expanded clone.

CASSLDDRGIYGYTF | TGTGCCAGCAGCTTAGACGACAGGGGGATCTATGGCTACACCTTC | - | TRBD1 | TRBJ1-2 | 15 | TRBV7-2
CASSPFQGDYGYTF | TGTGCCAGCTCACCATTTCAGGGAGACTATGGCTACACCTTC | - | - | TRBJ1-2 | 14 | TRBV18
CASSREQGQPQHF | TGCGCCAGCAGCCGGGAACAAGGGCAGCCCCAGCATTTT | few | - | TRBJ1-5 | 13 | TRBV5-1
CASSAQDTGELFF | TGTGCCAGCAGCGCCCAGGACACCGGGGAGCTGTTTTTT | - | - | TRBJ2-2 | 13 | TRBV14
CASSPVGTLNTEAFF | TGTGCCAGCTCACCTGTCGGGACACTCAACACTGAAGCTTTCTTT | few | - | TRBJ1-1 | 15 | TRBV18
CASGAGQGARIIGANVLTF | TGTGCCAGCGGGGCAGGACAGGGGGCTCGTATAATTGGGGCCAACGTCCTGACTTTC | - | TRBD1 | TRBJ2-6 | 19 | TRBV2
CASSFAGVPIPDTQYF | TGCGCCAGCAGCTTCGCAGGGGTTCCTATCCCAGATACGCAGTATTTT | - | - | TRBJ2-3 | 16 | TRBV5-1
CASRERVWGEKLFF | TGTGCCAGCAGGGAAAGGGTCTGGGGAGAAAAACTGTTTTTT | - | - | TRBJ1-4 | 14 | TRBV6-5
CSASPGSGGSYEQYF | TGCAGTGCTAGCCCCGGATCCGGGGGCTCCTACGAGCAGTACTTC | - | - | TRBJ2-7 | 15 | TRBV20-1
CASRPSGQPTDTQYF | TGTGCCAGCAGACCCTCCGGACAGCCTACAGATACGCAGTATTTT | - | - | TRBJ2-3 | 15 | TRBV7-2
CASSLGIAGTGELFF | TGCGCCAGCAGCTTGGGCATAGCGGGCACCGGGGAGCTGTTTTTT | - | TRBD2 | TRBJ2-2 | 15 | TRBV5-1
CASRRTSGGFNTQYF | TGTGCCAGCAGGAGGACTAGCGGGGGTTTCAATACGCAGTATTTT | - | TRBD2 | TRBJ2-3 | 15 | TRBV12-3/TRBV12-4
CASSRTGTGDNSPLHF | TGTGCCAGCAGCCGAACCGGGACAGGGGATAATTCACCCCTCCACTTT | - | TRBD1 | TRBJ1-6 | 16 | TRBV5-6
CASIRSGVPGAEQYF | TGTGCCAGCATTAGGAGCGGGGTACCAGGGGCCGAGCAGTACTTC | - | - | TRBJ2-7 | 15 | TRBV28
CASRTLAGRIDTQYF | TGCGCCAGCAGGACCCTAGCGGGGCGTATAGATACGCAGTATTTT | - | TRBD2 | TRBJ2-3 | 15 | TRBV5-1
CASSGSRQETQYF | TGTGCCAGCAGTGGCAGTAGGCAAGAGACCCAGTACTTC | - | - | TRBJ2-5 | 13 | TRBV2
CASSLSGGDTEAFF | TGTGCCAGCAGCTTATCAGGGGGAGACACTGAAGCTTTCTTT | - | TRBD1 | TRBJ1-1 | 14 | TRBV7-9
CSARRGRGGINYGYTF | TGCAGTGCCCGACGGGGCAGGGGAGGGATTAACTATGGCTACACCTTC | once | - | TRBJ1-2 | 16 | TRBV20-1
CATSDFRDTHTGELFF | TGTGCCACCAGTGATTTTCGGGACACCCACACCGGGGAGCTGTTTTTT | - | - | TRBJ2-2 | 16 | TRBV24-1
CASSRQVEQFF | TGTGCCAGCAGCCGACAGGTAGAGCAGTTCTTC | once | - | TRBJ2-1 | 11 | TRBV12-3/TRBV12-4
CASSLAASRGGFNEQFF | TGTGCCAGCAGCTTAGCCGCGTCGCGGGGGGGATTTAATGAGCAGTTCTTC | once | TRBD2 | TRBJ2-1 | 17 | TRBV7-2
CASSSLRGGGITDTQYF | TGTGCCAGCAGCTCACTCCGGGGCGGGGGGATCACAGATACGCAGTATTTT | - | TRBD2 | TRBJ2-3 | 17 | TRBV7-2
CSASAWGDNRNEQFF | TGCAGTGCCTCGGCCTGGGGAGATAACCGAAATGAGCAGTTCTTC | - | - | TRBJ2-1 | 15 | TRBV20-1
CASSMRDRAYEQYF | TGTGCCAGTAGTATGCGGGACAGGGCCTACGAGCAGTACTTC | - | TRBD1 | TRBJ2-7 | 14 | TRBV19
CASSPSSDTQYF | TGTGCCAGCAGTCCTTCCTCGGATACGCAGTATTTT | - | - | TRBJ2-3 | 12 | TRBV12-3/TRBV12-4
CASSVLSGGGLAAQYF | TGTGCCAGCAGCGTATTAAGCGGGGGGGGCCTCGCGGCCCAGTACTTC | - | TRBD2 | TRBJ2-5 | 16 | TRBV9
CASSFTSGNTIYF | TGTGCCAGCAGTTTTACCTCTGGAAACACCATATATTTT | few | - | TRBJ1-3 | 13 | TRBV12-3/TRBV12-4
CASSAVGQTEAFF | TGTGCCAGCAGCGCGGTGGGGCAAACTGAAGCTTTCTTT | - | - | TRBJ1-1 | 13 | TRBV7-2
CASLTSGGARETQYF | TGTGCCAGCTTGACTAGCGGGGGGGCCCGTGAGACCCAGTACTTC | few | TRBD2 | TRBJ2-5 | 15 | TRBV5-6
CASSLRLAATWAPLHF | TGTGCCAGCAGTTTAAGGTTGGCGGCTACCTGGGCCCCCCTCCACTTT | - | - | TRBJ1-6 | 16 | TRBV12-3/TRBV12-4
CASSLPGLAEKYF | TGTGCCAGCAGCTTACCGGGACTAGCGGAAAAATATTTT | - | TRBD2 | TRBJ2-3 | 13 | TRBV7-2
CASSGMSLGRTEAFF | TGTGCCAGCAGCGGGATGTCCCTAGGGAGGACTGAAGCTTTCTTT | - | - | TRBJ1-1 | 15 | TRBV7-2
CASSPLRFTGGSTHTYEQYF | TGCGCCAGCAGCCCCTTAAGGTTTACAGGGGGTTCCACCCACACCTACGAGCAGTACTTC | - | TRBD1 | TRBJ2-7 | 20 | TRBV5-1
CASSTRTGTGARRGNEKLFF | TGTGCCAGCAGCACCCGGACCGGGACAGGAGCCCGGCGGGGTAATGAAAAACTGTTTTTT | - | TRBD1 | TRBJ1-4 | 20 | TRBV5-6
CASSISAGNSPLHF | TGTGCCAGTAGTATTAGTGCCGGGAATTCACCCCTCCACTTT | - | - | TRBJ1-6 | 14 | TRBV19
CASSPRFYTRGYF | TGTGCCAGCAGCCCCAGATTTTATACGCGCGGTTACTTC | - | - | TRBJ2-7 | 13 | TRBV7-2
CASRQAGVLYEQYF | TGTGCCAGCAGACAAGCGGGGGTCCTGTACGAGCAGTACTTC | - | TRBD2 | TRBJ2-7 | 14 | TRBV5-4
CSARDSAAPTEAFF | TGCAGTGCTAGAGATTCGGCAGCTCCGACTGAAGCTTTCTTT | - | - | TRBJ1-1 | 14 | TRBV20-1
CASSEGRVGYGYTF | TGTGCCAGCAGTGAGGGGCGAGTGGGCTATGGCTACACCTTC | - | - | TRBJ1-2 | 14 | TRBV6-1
CASSPPVDTEAFF | TGTGCCAGCTCACCACCGGTAGACACTGAAGCTTTCTTT | - | - | TRBJ1-1 | 13 | TRBV18
CASSSGTDTQYF | TGTGCCAGCAGTTCGGGAACAGATACGCAGTATTTT | - | - | TRBJ2-3 | 12 | TRBV12-3/TRBV12-4
CASKIQGTFGPQHF | TGTGCCAGCAAGATACAGGGGACCTTCGGGCCCCAGCATTTT | - | TRBD1 | TRBJ1-5 | 14 | TRBV12-3/TRBV12-4
CASSPSTSGVYEQYF | TGTGCCAGCTCACCGTCAACTAGCGGGGTCTACGAGCAGTACTTC | few | TRBD2 | TRBJ2-7 | 15 | TRBV18
CSARGQGSNQPQHF | TGCAGTGCTAGAGGCCAGGGCTCCAATCAACCCCAGCATTTT | - | - | TRBJ1-5 | 14 | TRBV20-1
CASSLMGSNYGYTF | TGTGCCAGCAGCTTAATGGGGTCTAACTATGGCTACACCTTC | once | - | TRBJ1-2 | 14 | TRBV7-2
CSARRSQTSYEQYF | TGCAGTGCCCGTCGGTCGCAAACTTCCTACGAGCAGTACTTC | - | - | TRBJ2-7 | 14 | TRBV20-1
CASSQKRPANTGELFF | TGTGCCAGCAGCCAAAAAAGACCCGCGAACACCGGGGAGCTGTTTTTT | - | - | TRBJ2-2 | 16 | TRBV3-1
CASSPGGYSGANVLTF | TGTGCCAGTAGCCCAGGGGGTTACTCTGGGGCCAACGTCCTGACTTTC | few | TRBD1 | TRBJ2-6 | 16 | TRBV19
CASSLDDQGGETQYF | TGTGCCAGCAGCTTGGACGACCAGGGGGGGGAGACCCAGTACTTC | - | - | TRBJ2-5 | 15 | TRBV5-5
CATSDPRAGWETQYF | TGTGCCACCAGTGATCCCCGGGCCGGTTGGGAGACCCAGTACTTC | - | - | TRBJ2-5 | 15 | TRBV24-1
CATHSGGRADTQYF | TGTGCCACCCATAGCGGGGGAAGGGCAGATACGCAGTATTTT | - | TRBD2 | TRBJ2-3 | 14 | TRBV24-1
CASSLEWQGDTEAFF | TGCGCCAGCAGCCTTGAATGGCAGGGCGACACTGAAGCTTTCTTT | - | - | TRBJ1-1 | 15 | TRBV5-1
CSVRLAGVDTQYF | TGCAGTGTTAGACTAGCGGGGGTAGATACGCAGTATTTT | - | TRBD2 | TRBJ2-3 | 13 | TRBV20-1
CASSPGQGGTEAFF | TGTGCCAGCAGTCCCGGACAGGGAGGTACTGAAGCTTTCTTT | few | TRBD1 | TRBJ1-1 | 14 | TRBV12-3/TRBV12-4
CASSPPTLRDEQFF | TGTGCCAGCAGCCCGCCGACCCTGCGCGATGAGCAGTTCTTC | once | - | TRBJ2-1 | 14 | TRBV5-6
CAISYGGASTDTQYF | TGTGCCATCAGTTACGGCGGTGCTAGCACAGATACGCAGTATTTT | - | - | TRBJ2-3 | 15 | TRBV10-3
CAWSVGTGVGNTIYF | TGTGCCTGGAGTGTTGGGACAGGGGTCGGAAACACCATATATTTT | once | TRBD1 | TRBJ1-3 | 15 | TRBV30
CASSPAGGTNEKLFF | TGTGCCAGCAGCCCTGCGGGGGGGACTAATGAAAAACTGTTTTTT | few | - | TRBJ1-4 | 15 | TRBV6-5